One and the same sample provided the 6 T cell receptor beta chains below, sequenced in a study of blood T cell repertoires in COVID-19. Clones were sequenced by immunoSEQ multiplex PCR, and TCRdb holds only the in-frame ones, with some missing. The sample records 240,000 or so clones, around 90% being singletons. The specimen sequenced was peripheral blood. These receptors all stem from a man aged 55 to 69 who had recovered from COVID-19.

This chain joins TRBV5-4 and TRBJ1-1; TRBD1 aligns across 9 bases. The germline V gene has CDR1 SGHNT and CDR2 YYREEE (reference sequence). The V segment lost 3 bases and the J segment 6 bases; nucleotides outside the gene matches: 6. This CDR3 has 14 amino acids. CDR3 sequence: CASSSTRQGAEAFF. The CDR3 DNA follows: TGTGCCAGCAGCTCCACGCGACAGGGGGCTGAAGCTTTCTTT.

This sequence joins TRBV3-1 (or the pseudogene TRBV3-2) and TRBJ1-2; 11 nucleotides agree with TRBD1. The CDR3 sequence is 16 residues long. J was trimmed by 7 bases and V by 7 bases; bases with no gene match: 14. CDR1 and CDR2 from the germline V gene are LGHDT and YNNKEL (reference sequence). As DNA, the CDR3 is TGTGCCAGCACCAATAACGGACAGGGGGCGAAGATTGGCTACACCTTC. Translating it yields CASTNNGQGAKIGYTF.

The chain carries TRBV27 and TRBJ2-4; 9 bases fit TRBD2. V lost 3 bases, J lost 0 bases, and 9 bases stayed unmatched. The CDR3 runs to 18 residues. In germline, CDR1 is MNHEY, CDR2 SMNVEV (reference sequence). The chain's CDR3 is CASSFNPTSGIAKNIQYF. Written as DNA, the CDR3 is TGTGCCAGCAGTTTCAACCCGACTAGCGGTATAGCCAAAAACATTCAGTACTTC.

Remarks on this clone: This sample includes further DNA sequences coding for the same CDR3. The V and J genes are TRBV6-5 and TRBJ1-2; no reliable D call. This CDR3 is 12 amino acids long. Germline assignment: CDR1 MNHEY and CDR2 SVGAGI. V lost 6 bases to trimming and J lost 7 bases, with 12 bases between them. CDR3 sequence (DNA): TGTGCCAGCAGCCGCGTACGTGGTGGCTACACCTTC. Translating it yields CASSRVRGGYTF.

J is TRBJ1-1 and V is TRBV6-5; 10 bases agree with TRBD1. Germline values: CDR1 MNHEY, CDR2 SVGAGI. With V trimmed by 7 bases and J by 4 bases, 9 bases remained unmatched. This CDR3 comprises 15 residues. The CDR3 DNA reads as TGTGCCAGCAATAGACAGGGGGCGCGAAGCACTGAAGCTTTCTTT. It yields the protein CASNRQGARSTEAFF.

The chain has TRBV21-1 and TRBJ2-3; no check of the table's D call, TRBD2, against the DNA was made. TRBV21-1 is termed a pseudogene. The CDR3 consists of 17 residues. CDR3 amino acids: CASSKDHGVRGTDTQYF. In nucleotides, the CDR3 is TGTGCCAGCAGCAAAGACCACGGGGTGAGGGGCACAGATACGCAGTATTTT.